This TCR beta chain was observed in a study of CD8 T cells in Susac syndrome (dated by TCRdb to about 2019). Broadly, across the study: Repertoire sequencing was used to test whether CD8+ T cell activation and differentiation in Susac syndrome was antigen driven.

High-throughput TCR beta sequencing profiled peripheral blood CD8+ and CD4+ T cells from healthy donors, Susac syndrome patients and multiple sclerosis patients. Multiple sclerosis controls were treatment-naive patients with stable or active relapsing-remitting disease fulfilling revised McDonald criteria. Bulk CD8+ and CD4+ T cells were purified by magnetic negative isolation, whereas CD8+ TEMRA cells were enriched by FACS. Blood was drawn into EDTA tubes, processed within 24 hours, and PBMCs were isolated by density gradient centrifugation. PBMCs intended for TCR sequencing were cryopreserved in liquid nitrogen and were subsequently thawed in a 37 degrees C water bath. A purity of at least 90% was achieved for sorted or isolated CD4+, CD8+ and CD8+ TEMRA cells. RNA was extracted using the RNeasy kit, and about 0.45 to 1 microgram was reverse transcribed with random hexamers. TCR beta CDR3 regions were amplified with the immunoSEQ multiplex PCR assay covering 54 Vbeta and 13 Jbeta segments. PCR amplification bias was corrected by using a synthetic template baseline for primer optimization and computational correction. The paper's data handling went like this. Reads were annotated to V, D and J genes according to IMGT and were analyzed with immunoSEQ Analyzer, with only productive sequences retained. Clonality was calculated as one minus the Shannon entropy normalized by log2 of the number of productive unique sequences. For each patient and control, public and private clones were evaluated among the 100 most prevalent clones. A clone was defined as Susac-specific if it was absent from the healthy and MS cohorts, from 950 to 1,300 published viral clones and from other ImmuneACCESS disease sequences. TCRdb cleaned the public reads at Q25 with fastp, built clones with MiXCR and kept in-frame beta chains. Every distinct CDR3 protein forms one entry, paired with its most common genes and DNA. The V and J calls shown here were made by TCRdb, not taken from the authors' results. In this sample the table shows 140,000 to 150,000 distinct CDR3 sequences, 90% to 95% of which occur a single time. The ten largest clonotypes hold 0.11% of the sample.

About this clonotype itself: There is no known antigen for this receptor. No much larger clone exists at a distance of one base, and base qualities are not known.

What the work shows at the level of the full study, not this receptor alone: The number of individuals in the TCR sequencing and HLA analysis was recognized as being relatively small.

The junction carries 11 bases between V and J, which are trimmed by 2 bases and 4 bases respectively. The CDR3 numbers 13 residues from cysteine through phenylalanine. Solely the CDR3 DNA is kept, with 39 bases framed from the first base. Via the germline V gene, CDR1 is SQVTM and CDR2 ANQGSEA. The specimen sequenced was CD4+ T cells from PBMCs. The sequence joins TRBV29-1 to TRBJ2-5; no D gene call is confident. The clonotype comes from a human donor with multiple sclerosis. CDR3 protein: CSVEFSVGETQYF. The nucleotides read TGCAGCGTTGAATTCTCGGTGGGAGAGACCCAGTACTTC.